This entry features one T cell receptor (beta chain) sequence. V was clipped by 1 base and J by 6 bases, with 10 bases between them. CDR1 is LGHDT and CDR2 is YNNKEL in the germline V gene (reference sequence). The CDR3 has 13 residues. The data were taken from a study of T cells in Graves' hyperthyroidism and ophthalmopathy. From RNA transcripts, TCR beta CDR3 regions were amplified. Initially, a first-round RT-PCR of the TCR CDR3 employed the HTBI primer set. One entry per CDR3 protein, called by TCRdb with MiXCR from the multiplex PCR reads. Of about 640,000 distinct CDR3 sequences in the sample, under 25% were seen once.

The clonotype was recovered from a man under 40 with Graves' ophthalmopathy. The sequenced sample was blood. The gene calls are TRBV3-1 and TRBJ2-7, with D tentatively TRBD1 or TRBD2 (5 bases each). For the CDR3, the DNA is TGTGCCAGCAGCCAAGGTGGGACCCCCGAGCAGTACTTC. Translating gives CASSQGGTPEQYF.